This TCR beta chain was identified in a study of blood T cell repertoires in COVID-19. The method was immunoSEQ multiplex PCR; TCRdb's version includes in-frame clones alone and lacks a portion of them. The sample contains about 360,000 clones, around 87% of which appear only once. The CDR3 extends over 12 amino acids. Per germline, CDR1 WSHSY and CDR2 SAAADI. Unmatched junction bases numbered 5, after V lost 2 bases and J lost 11 bases. The sequenced material came from PBMCs or T cells enriched from blood (not recorded which). The rearrangement uses TRBV10-2 and TRBJ1-1; 7 bases are shared with TRBD1. The sequence was obtained from a man younger than 40 who had recovered from COVID-19. The CDR3 loop reads CASSEPTGEAFF. Here the CDR3 DNA reads TGCGCCAGCAGTGAGCCAACAGGGGAGGCTTTCTTT.